A single sample gave rise to the 20 T cell receptor beta chains below, sequenced in a study of T-cell memory formation after mild COVID-19 (dated by TCRdb to 2020 to 2023). The library was obtained by 5' RACE. The instrument was an Illumina NovaSeq 6000. Using fastp trimming at Q25 and MiXCR clonotype assembly, TCRdb reanalyzed the public sequencing data and kept in-frame beta chains. Rows are unified per CDR3 protein, each entry keeping the most common DNA and genes. This sample gives around 160,000 distinct CDR3 sequences in total; more than 9% of them show up just once. Approximately 3.8% of the sample belongs to the ten largest clones. The sample was PBMCs or a T cell subset sorted from them (not recorded which). The source of these receptors is a man younger than 30 who had mild COVID-19 (a few samples of this study predate the infection). The sample titles of this study are shuffled in the database, so cell type and time point are left out; the donor was told from shared clones.

Only a few counts were recorded for this clonotype. Here the CDR3 DNA reads TGTGCCAGCAGCATCGGGACTAGCGGCAACAATGAGCAGTTCTTC. Its translation: CASSIGTSGNNEQFF. The genes are TRBV11-3 and TRBJ2-1, with TRBD2 matching 11 bases. This CDR3 is 15 amino acids long. V lost 5 bases, J lost 5 bases, and 5 bases stayed unmatched. Germline V CDR1 and CDR2: SGHNT, YENEEA.

This clonotype was recorded a few times. The gene calls are TRBV19 and TRBJ2-5, with D perhaps TRBD2 (5 bases). V gave up 5 bases and J gave up 5 bases, with 12 bases separating them. Per germline, CDR1 LNHDA and CDR2 SQIVND (reference sequence). The CDR3 spans 13 residues. Here the CDR3 reads CASSGSRAETQYF. CDR3 bases: TGTGCCAGTAGTGGGTCGAGGGCGGAGACCCAGTACTTC.

This chain connects TRBV5-6 to TRBJ2-2, with 9 bases that match TRBD1. The CDR3 has 14 amino acids. Germline CDR1 SGHDT, CDR2 YYEEEE. J lost 6 bases, V lost 4 bases, and 4 bases had no gene match. The CDR3 sequence is CASSEGTGPGELFF. The CDR3 DNA reads as TGTGCCAGCAGCGAAGGGACAGGGCCCGGGGAGCTGTTTTTT.

A few counts support this clonotype. This chain connects TRBV25-1 to TRBJ2-2; D assignment may be TRBD1 or TRBD2 (5 bases each). Looked up from germline, CDR1 is MGHDK and CDR2 is SYGVNS. V lost 6 bases to trimming and J lost 7 bases, with 12 bases between them. The CDR3 spans 13 residues. The CDR3 bases are TGTGCCAGCAGACGAGGGGAAGGCGGGGAGCTGTTTTTT. This sequence encodes CASRRGEGGELFF.

This clonotype was observed a few times. The rearrangement links TRBV3-1 to TRBJ1-1; D remains unclear. In germline, CDR1 is LGHDT, CDR2 YNNKEL (reference sequence). This CDR3 region has 14 residues. V was clipped by 5 bases and J by 2 bases, with 12 bases between them. The CDR3 loop reads CASSSLVGNTEAFF. Here the CDR3 DNA reads TGTGCCAGCAGCTCCCTTGTGGGCAACACTGAAGCTTTCTTT. The complete variable domain, with remaining parts taken from reference TRBV3-1 and TRBJ1-1, reads DTAVSQTPKYLVTQMGNDKSIKCEQNLGHDTMYWYKQDSKKFLKIMFSYNNKELIINETVPNRFSPKSPDKAHLNLHINSLELGDSAVYFCASSSLVGNTEAFFGQGTRLTVV.

The rearrangement links TRBV5-1 to TRBJ2-5; 11 bases line up with TRBD1. Germline-derived CDR1 and CDR2 are SGHRS and YFSETQ. This CDR3 has 13 residues. After removal of 6 bases from V and 4 bases from J, the junction contained 2 bases not matched to a gene. The CDR3 reads CASTGTGGETQYF. The CDR3 DNA is TGCGCCAGCACCGGGACAGGGGGAGAGACCCAGTACTTC.

V gene TRBV4-2 combines with J gene TRBJ1-6, with TRBD1 matching over 7 bases. V lost 0 bases, J lost 5 bases, and 10 bases stayed unmatched. CDR3 size: 18 residues. Germline V gene sequence: CDR1 LGHNA, CDR2 YNFKEQ. CDR3 sequence reads: CASSQDTGTGENNSPLHF. As DNA, the CDR3 is TGTGCCAGCAGCCAAGATACGGGAACAGGGGAAAATAATTCACCCCTCCACTTT.

This clonotype was detected only a few times. V gene TRBV6-6 combines with J gene TRBJ1-2; D not resolved. Deletions cut 7 bases from V and 4 bases from J, with 16 bases between. Germline lookup yields CDR1 MNHNY and CDR2 SVGAGI (reference sequence). The CDR3 extends over 14 amino acids. This CDR3 is CASIVGYQSYGYTF. The CDR3 DNA reads as TGTGCCAGCATCGTAGGGTACCAGTCCTATGGCTACACCTTC.

This clonotype was detected only a few times. This chain uses TRBV5-1 with TRBJ1-5; tentative D call: TRBD1 (6 bases). CDR3 length: 14 amino acids. Between the trimmed V and J ends, which lost 4 bases and 7 bases, there was a span of 15 bases. Per the germline V gene, CDR1 is SGHRS and CDR2 is YFSETQ. In DNA, the CDR3 is TGCGCCAGCAGCATGGGACACAAAGACCAGCCCCAGCATTTT. Its translation: CASSMGHKDQPQHF.

The J gene is TRBJ1-6, the V gene TRBV19; no clear D gene. From germline, CDR1 is LNHDA and CDR2 SQIVND (reference sequence). Trimming stripped 4 bases from V and 7 bases from J, with 11 bases between. This CDR3 is built from 14 residues. The CDR3 nucleotides read TGTGCCAGTAGTAATACCGGGTTCAATTCACCCCTCCACTTT. Translating gives CASSNTGFNSPLHF.

This clonotype was seen more than once but under ten times. V usage is TRBV7-3 and J usage is TRBJ2-1; 8 bases agree with TRBD2. The V and J ends lost 1 base and 7 bases, in that order; junction bases with no gene match: 9. This CDR3 has 16 amino acids. Germline CDR1 SGHTA, CDR2 FQGTGA. CDR3 region: CASSLNPAGGGNEQFF. The DNA of the CDR3 is TGTGCCAGCAGCTTAAATCCGGCGGGGGGCGGAAATGAGCAGTTCTTC.

This clonotype was counted between two and nine times. The chain is built from TRBV10-1 and TRBJ2-1; D might be TRBD1 or TRBD2, each matching 5 bases. Germline V gives CDR1 WNHNN, CDR2 SYGVQD (reference sequence). This CDR3 has 14 residues. V was trimmed by 5 bases and J by 7 bases, leaving 15 bases between them. The CDR3 sequence is CASSNTRGANEQFF. The CDR3 DNA reads as TGCGCCAGCAGTAATACACGGGGCGCGAATGAGCAGTTCTTC.

The J gene is TRBJ1-1, the V gene TRBV6-6, with a tentative D call TRBD1 (6 bases). V was trimmed by 4 bases and J by 8 bases, leaving 17 bases between them. Germline V lookup: CDR1 MNHNY, CDR2 SVGAGI (reference sequence). This CDR3 spans 14 amino acids. CDR3 residues: CASSSTWDIREAFF. As DNA, the CDR3 is TGTGCCAGCAGTTCTACATGGGACATTCGCGAAGCTTTCTTT.

This clonotype was recorded a few times. The CDR3 protein is CASSLWAENGYTF. The CDR3 DNA reads TGTGCCAGCAGCTTATGGGCCGAGAATGGCTACACCTTC. The J gene is TRBJ1-2, the V gene TRBV7-2; no definite D call. Trimming cost V 2 bases and J 6 bases, with 10 bases left between them. Germline values: CDR1 SGHTA, CDR2 FQGNSA. The CDR3 contains 13 residues. Drawing the rest from reference TRBV7-2 and TRBJ1-2, the complete variable domain is GAGVSQSPSNKVTEKGKDVELRCDPISGHTALYWYRQSLGQGLEFLIYFQGNSAPDKSGLPSDRFSAERTGGSVSTLTIQRTQQEDSAVYLCASSLWAENGYTFGSGTRLTVV.

The rearrangement links TRBV7-9 to TRBJ2-7; possible D gene TRBD1, 6 bases. The CDR3 runs 12 residues. CDR1 and CDR2 from the germline V gene are SEHNR and FQNEAQ (reference sequence). The V end was cut by 5 bases, the J end by 8 bases, with 13 bases between. Here the CDR3 reads CASSPAGAKQYV. The CDR3 coding sequence is TGTGCCAGCAGCCCCGCAGGGGCCAAGCAGTACGTC.

This clonotype occurred a few times. J is TRBJ2-2 and V is TRBV10-2; D perhaps matches TRBD2 (5 bases). Trimming cost V 0 bases and J 7 bases, with 15 bases left between them. The CDR3 covers 16 residues. Germline lookup yields CDR1 WSHSY and CDR2 SAAADI. CDR3 nucleotide sequence: TGCGCCAGCAGTGAGTCTCGGTCGGGGTTTGGCGGGGAGCTGTTTTTT. Its translation is CASSESRSGFGGELFF.

This chain uses TRBV20-1 with TRBJ1-1, with D hard to call. The V end was cut by 3 bases, the J end by 3 bases, with 11 bases between. CDR1 and CDR2 from the germline V gene are DFQATT and SNEGSKA (reference sequence). The CDR3 runs 13 residues. CDR3 amino acids: CSARTVRDTEAFF. The CDR3 coding sequence is TGCAGTGCTAGGACGGTCCGGGACACTGAAGCTTTCTTT.

This chain joins TRBV23-1 and TRBJ2-1; 9 nucleotides agree with TRBD1. TRBV23-1 is designated an ORF whose function remains uncertain. The CDR3 has 15 residues. After removal of 4 bases from V and 7 bases from J, the junction contained 8 bases not matched to a gene. CDR3: CASSRRTGVGNEQFF. DNA of the CDR3: TGCGCCAGCAGTCGACGGACAGGGGTAGGGAATGAGCAGTTCTTC.

This chain connects TRBV11-1 to TRBJ1-2; 7 nucleotides agree with TRBD1. The CDR3 is 15 residues long. CDR1 and CDR2 (germline): SGHAT, FQDESV (reference sequence). The V and J ends lost 5 bases and 2 bases, in that order; junction bases with no gene match: 8. CDR3 loop: CASSRQATGNYGYTF. Here the CDR3 DNA reads TGTGCCAGCAGCCGACAGGCGACAGGGAACTATGGCTACACCTTC. The full variable domain, completed using reference TRBV11-1 and TRBJ1-2, is EAEVAQSPRYKITEKSQAVAFWCDPISGHATLYWYRQILGQGPELLVQFQDESVVDDSQLPKDRFSAERLKGVDSTLKIQPAELGDSAMYLCASSRQATGNYGYTFGSGTRLTVV.

V and J are TRBV7-2 and TRBJ2-3; the D gene is possibly TRBD2 (7 bases). The germline CDR1 and CDR2 sequences are SGHTA and FQGNSA. With 4 bases removed from V and 5 bases from J, the gap between germline ends came to 16 bases. This CDR3 is 15 amino acids long. The CDR3 protein is CASSSQGGERDTQYF. The CDR3 DNA follows: TGTGCCAGCAGCTCACAGGGAGGGGAAAGAGATACGCAGTATTTT.